This T cell receptor beta chain derives from a study of shared clonotypes between healthy human individuals. General study points: Sharing across four donors was highest in naive CD4 (roughly 5%) and lowest in memory CD8 (roughly 0.4%). Genetic and exposure-history diversity was limited by the few donors.

The CDR3 has 17 residues. With V trimmed by 3 bases and J by 6 bases, 11 bases remained unmatched. Subsets obtained from CD4+ cells comprised CD45RA+ naive and CD45RA-negative memory cells. Notes on this clone: The antigen remains unidentified.

The assay was immunoSEQ multiplex PCR, and TCRdb's table has in-frame clones only and misses some. The sample carries more than 850,000 clones, approximately 80% recorded once. This clonotype originated in a young man in good health. Some clones in this sample may be carry-over from other donors' samples. The specimen was memory CD4+ T cells from PBMCs. This sample's subset: CD45RA-negative fraction. The rearrangement joins TRBV5-3 to TRBJ2-3; 12 bases are shared with TRBD2. TRBV5-3 is identified as an open reading frame with a role that is uncertain. Here the CDR3 reads CARSSLGVLAGGDTQYF. For the CDR3, the DNA is TGTGCCAGAAGCTCCTTGGGTGTACTAGCGGGAGGCGATACGCAGTATTTT.